The clone carrying this T cell receptor (beta chain) was counted a few times. Its antigen is as yet unknown. These data originate in a study of T-cell memory formation after mild COVID-19. On the study more broadly: Each donor largely had its own TCR clusters. Study results and caveats: The appearance of some responding clones in pre-infection memory suggested that cross-reactive memory joined.

CDR3 length equals 15 residues. V gave up 5 bases and J gave up 6 bases; unmatched junction bases: 6. Germline assignment: CDR1 SEHNR and CDR2 FQNEAQ (reference sequence). 5'RACE with constant-segment primers built TCRalpha and TCRbeta cDNA libraries with UMIs. TCRdb re-called the 5' RACE reads with MiXCR, one entry per CDR3 protein. The table has 25,000 to 35,000 distinct CDR3 sequences, less than 15% seen once. The rearrangement joins TRBV7-9 to TRBJ2-2; 10 nucleotides agree with TRBD1. The source of this sequence is an adult woman who had mild COVID-19 (a few samples of this study predate the infection). Cell type and time point are not known. Material for sequencing was PBMCs or a T cell subset sorted from them (not recorded which). In nucleotides, the CDR3 is TGTGCCAGCAGCATCGGGACAGGGGAGTCCGGGGAGCTGTTTTTT. Its protein is CASSIGTGESGELFF.